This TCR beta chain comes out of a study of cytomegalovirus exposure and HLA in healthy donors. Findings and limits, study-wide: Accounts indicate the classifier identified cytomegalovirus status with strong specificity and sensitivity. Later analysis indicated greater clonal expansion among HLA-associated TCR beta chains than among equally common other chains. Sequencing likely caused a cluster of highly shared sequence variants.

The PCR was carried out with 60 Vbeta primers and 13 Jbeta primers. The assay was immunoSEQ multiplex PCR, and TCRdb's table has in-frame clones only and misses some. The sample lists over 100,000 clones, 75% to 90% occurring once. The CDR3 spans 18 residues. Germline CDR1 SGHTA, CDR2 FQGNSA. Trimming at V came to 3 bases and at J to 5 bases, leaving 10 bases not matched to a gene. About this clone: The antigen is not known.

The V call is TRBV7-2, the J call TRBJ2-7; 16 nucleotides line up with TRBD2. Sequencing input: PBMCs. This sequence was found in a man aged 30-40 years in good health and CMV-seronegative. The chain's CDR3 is CASSLGGLAGGLGHEQYF. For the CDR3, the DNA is TGTGCCAGCAGCTTGGGGGGACTAGCGGGGGGGCTGGGCCACGAGCAGTACTTC.